This passage covers 21 T cell receptor beta chains from one sample sequenced in a study of Graves' ophthalmopathy and Graves' hyperthyroidism (dated by TCRdb to 2016 to 2019). Data came from an Illumina HiSeq 2000. TCR beta CDR3 regions were amplified from RNA transcripts for repertoire sequencing. A first-round RT-PCR used HTBI primers with the Qiagen OneStep RT-PCR kit, followed by a second-round multiplex PCR, size selection and purification. TCRdb reprocessing: public reads trimmed at Q25 with fastp, clones called with MiXCR, in-frame beta chains kept. Every distinct CDR3 protein forms one entry, paired with its most common genes and DNA. For this sample the table gives approximately 700,000 distinct CDR3 sequences, of which roughly 40% were detected only once. The leading ten clones occupy around 40% of the sample. The source material was peripheral blood. These receptors all come from an adult man with Graves' ophthalmopathy.

V usage is TRBV10-3 and J usage is TRBJ2-7; the match to TRBD1 covers 7 bases. The CDR3 loop spans 15 amino acids. With V trimmed by 5 bases and J by 2 bases, 9 bases remained unmatched. Per the germline V gene, CDR1 is ENHRY and CDR2 is SYGVKD. The CDR3 here is CAISYLQGSTYEQYF. The CDR3 region has the DNA TGTGCCATCAGTTACTTACAGGGGTCCACCTACGAGCAGTACTTC.

This clonotype was seen at least ten times. The chain recombines TRBV2 with TRBJ1-2; D gene unclear. This CDR3 region has 14 residues. Germline CDR1 and CDR2: SNHLY and FYNNEI. Trimming stripped 5 bases from V and 6 bases from J, with 16 bases between. The CDR3 loop is CASSTRLYDDGYTF. The CDR3 DNA reads TGTGCCAGCAGTACCAGGCTTTACGACGATGGCTACACCTTC.

The chain is built from TRBV19 and TRBJ2-5; D is unresolved. The germline V gene encodes CDR1 LNHDA and CDR2 SQIVND (reference sequence). Between the trimmed V and J ends, which lost 7 bases and 2 bases, there was a span of 5 bases. The CDR3 has 11 residues. CDR3 region: CASKAQETQYF. CDR3 nucleotide sequence: TGTGCCAGTAAGGCGCAAGAGACCCAGTACTTC.

The chain combines TRBV7-8 with TRBJ2-2; 9 nucleotides agree with TRBD2. J lost 5 bases, V lost 2 bases, and 21 bases had no gene match. Germline V gene data show CDR1 as SGHVS and CDR2 as FQNEAQ. CDR3 length: 21 amino acids. The chain's CDR3 is CASSLPVRGSGRGSLTGELFF. Here the CDR3 DNA reads TGTGCCAGCAGCTTACCAGTTAGGGGTAGCGGGAGAGGAAGTTTGACCGGGGAGCTGTTTTTT.

Details on this clonotype: A read error may produce the germline difference seen at one junction end. This sequence joins TRBV10-3 and TRBJ1-1, with D tentatively TRBD1 (6 bases). The germline V gene has CDR1 ENHRY and CDR2 SYGVKD. The CDR3 loop spans 15 amino acids. The CDR3 spells CASSYSPGARDEAFF. The CDR3 bases are TGTGCCAGCAGTTACTCCCCAGGGGCCAGGGATGAAGCTTTCTTT.

This chain connects TRBV9 to TRBJ1-2; no definite D call. The CDR3 covers 11 residues. CDR1 and CDR2 from the germline V gene are SGDLS and YYNGEE. The V end was cut by 4 bases, the J end by 8 bases, with 9 bases between. The CDR3 coding sequence is TGTGCCAGCAGCCGACGGGAAGGCTACACCTTC. As protein: CASSRREGYTF.

The chain joins TRBV29-1 to TRBJ1-2; tentatively, D is TRBD1 (6 bases). CDR3 size: 14 residues. Germline CDR1 reads SQVTM; CDR2 reads ANQGSEA. The CDR3 sequence is CSVLKTGPNYGYTF. DNA of the CDR3: TGCAGTGTACTAAAAACAGGGCCTAACTATGGCTACACCTTC.

In this sample, this clonotype turned up a few times. The J gene is TRBJ2-5, the V gene TRBV10-3; TRBD1 matches at 7 bases. J was trimmed by 5 bases and V by 8 bases; bases with no gene match: 11. The length of the CDR3 is 14 residues. CDR1 and CDR2 (germline): ENHRY, SYGVKD. CDR3 protein: CAIGAGGGLETQYF. The CDR3 DNA reads TGTGCCATCGGGGCAGGGGGTGGTCTGGAGACCCAGTACTTC.

This clonotype was detected ten times or more. This chain links TRBV19 with TRBJ2-6, with D unresolved. V was trimmed by 5 bases and J by 8 bases, leaving 10 bases between them. Germline V lookup: CDR1 LNHDA, CDR2 SQIVND (reference sequence). This CDR3 region has 13 residues. This chain's CDR3 is CASSFLGTNVLTF. Here the CDR3 DNA reads TGTGCCAGTAGTTTCCTGGGAACCAACGTCCTGACTTTC. Combining the CDR3 with reference TRBV19 and TRBJ2-6 gives the whole variable domain DGGITQSPKYLFRKEGQNVTLSCEQNLNHDAMYWYRQDPGQGLRLIYYSQIVNDFQKGDIAEGYSVSREKKESFPLTVTSAQKNPTAFYLCASSFLGTNVLTFGAGSRLTVL.

This clonotype was seen a handful of times. CDR3 in DNA: TGTGCCAGCAGCGTGACTAGCGGGACTGCTAACGTCCTGACTTTC. Protein: CASSVTSGTANVLTF. The chain combines TRBV11-1 with TRBJ2-6; 11 bases line up with TRBD2. Looked up from germline, CDR1 is SGHAT and CDR2 is FQDESV (reference sequence). V trimming: 5 bases; J trimming: 10 bases; junction bases outside the gene matches: 7. The CDR3 covers 15 residues.

This clonotype occurred many times. The chain combines TRBV9 with TRBJ2-2; D is tentatively TRBD1 or TRBD2 (5 bases each). CDR3 length equals 16 residues. Germline V gives CDR1 SGDLS, CDR2 YYNGEE. V dropped 3 bases and J dropped 1 base, with 13 bases sitting between them. The CDR3 region has the DNA TGTGCCAGCAGCGGAGGGACCTACCAGAACACCGGGGAGCTGTTTTTT. Translation: CASSGGTYQNTGELFF.

This sequence joins TRBV25-1 and TRBJ1-3; 8 nucleotides match TRBD1. The CDR3 extends over 15 amino acids. The germline V gene has CDR1 MGHDK and CDR2 SYGVNS. V gave up 6 bases and J gave up 7 bases; unmatched junction bases: 11. The CDR3 spells CASSRPTGVVNTIYF. As DNA, the CDR3 is TGTGCCAGCAGCCGGCCGACAGGGGTCGTGAACACCATATATTTT.

The chain carries TRBV25-1 and TRBJ2-2; 8 bases are a match to TRBD2. This CDR3 spans 14 amino acids. Germline-derived CDR1 and CDR2 are MGHDK and SYGVNS. V shed 11 bases, J shed 6 bases, and the junction held 11 bases outside the gene matches. The chain's CDR3 is CAWAGTSQPGELFF. The CDR3 DNA reads as TGTGCCTGGGCCGGGACTAGTCAGCCCGGGGAGCTGTTTTTT.

On this clonotype: This clone may be a read error of a much larger clone one base away. The chain carries TRBV7-3 and TRBJ1-3; D uncertain. CDR1 SGHTA and CDR2 FQGTGA come from the germline V gene. The CDR3 is made up of 14 amino acids. As DNA, the CDR3 is TGTGCCGGCAGCTTTGAAGGCTCTGGAAACACCATATATTTT. Translated, it gives CAGSFEGSGNTIYF.

This clonotype came up many times. The CDR3 coding sequence is TGCAGCGTCGGATTACGGATTTCTGGAAACACCATATATTTT. As protein: CSVGLRISGNTIYF. This rearrangement joins TRBV29-1 to TRBJ1-3; D gene unclear. The CDR3 loop spans 14 amino acids. Per the germline V gene, CDR1 is SQVTM and CDR2 is ANQGSEA. The ends were cut back, 6 bases at V and 1 base at J, with 13 bases in the middle.

This clonotype was seen repeatedly, ten times or more. The chain has TRBV29-1 and TRBJ2-7, with 8 bases aligning to TRBD1. CDR1 is SQVTM and CDR2 is ANQGSEA in the germline V gene. The CDR3 is 11 residues long. The V segment lost 4 bases and the J segment 6 bases; nucleotides outside the gene matches: 2. CDR3 protein: CSVADRGEQYF. The CDR3 DNA sequence: TGCAGCGTTGCCGACAGGGGCGAGCAGTACTTC.

In nucleotides, the CDR3 is TGCGCCAGCAGCTTGGGGGGAGTTCTTACCGGGGAGCTGTTTTTT. Translated: CASSLGGVLTGELFF. The J gene is TRBJ2-2, the V gene TRBV5-1; perhaps TRBD2 as D (5 bases). Germline V gives CDR1 SGHRS, CDR2 YFSETQ. The V and J ends lost 0 bases and 5 bases respectively, with 11 bases between them. The CDR3 is 15 amino acids. The whole variable domain, filled in from reference TRBV5-1 and TRBJ2-2, reads KAGVTQTPRYLIKTRGQQVTLSCSPISGHRSVSWYQQTPGQGLQFLFEYFSETQRNKGNFPGRFSGRQFSNSRSEMNVSTLELGDSALYLCASSLGGVLTGELFFGEGSRLTVL.

In its sample, this clonotype was seen a few times. Mismatch with germline at one junction end may stem from a read error. This chain links TRBV10-3 with TRBJ2-7, with D possibly being TRBD2 (6 bases). CDR3 length equals 11 residues. The germline V gene has CDR1 ENHRY and CDR2 SYGVKD. This chain's CDR3 is CASSYGPPGGF. CDR3 nucleotides: TGTGCCAGCAGTTACGGGCCTCCCGGGGGCTTC.

The chain links TRBV10-3 to TRBJ2-2; D ambiguous. The CDR3 covers 12 residues. The V end was cut by 7 bases, the J end by 4 bases, with 7 bases between. CDR1 and CDR2 from the germline V gene are ENHRY and SYGVKD. CDR3 bases: TGTGCCATCATGGAACTCACCGGGGAGCTGTTTTTT. Its protein is CAIMELTGELFF.

The chain employs TRBV20-1 and TRBJ1-2; D gene unclear. Per the germline V gene, CDR1 is DFQATT and CDR2 is SNEGSKA (reference sequence). Trimming pared 3 bases from V and 2 bases from J, leaving 10 bases between. The CDR3 has 13 amino acids. CDR3 sequence reads: CSASAGGNYGYTF. CDR3 DNA: TGCAGTGCTAGCGCGGGAGGAAACTATGGCTACACCTTC.

The chain uses TRBV7-3 and TRBJ1-6; tentatively, D is TRBD1 (5 bases). Germline lookup yields CDR1 SGHTA and CDR2 FQGTGA. Trimming stripped 8 bases from V and 9 bases from J, with 20 bases between. The CDR3 loop spans 15 amino acids. In DNA, the CDR3 is TGTGCCAGCGTAAATGCCGGGACTGGGGTTTCACCCCTCCACTTT. Encoded protein: CASVNAGTGVSPLHF.